The 3 T cell receptor beta chains reported below all come from one sample, sequenced in a study of blood T cell repertoires in COVID-19 (dated by TCRdb to 2018 to 2020). Library creation used the immunoSEQ multiplex PCR assay. TCRdb mirrors the immuneACCESS table, restricted to in-frame sequences. Some clones are absent from its copies; in checked studies, under half trace to an unresolved V gene, and the reason for the others is unknown. For this sample the table gives a few hundred thousand clones, of which approximately 86% were detected only once. About 12% of the sample goes to the ten largest clones. Sequencing was done on a sample of peripheral blood. Receptors originate from a woman in her seventies with COVID-19, enrolled during active disease.

This clone was recorded once. For the CDR3, the DNA is TGTGCCAGCAGCAAGCCCCTACTAGCGGCTGGGGCCCAGTACTTC. It specifies CASSKPLLAAGAQYF. This chain joins TRBV7-2 and TRBJ2-5; 8 bases are a match to TRBD2. The CDR3 has 15 amino acids. CDR1 is SGHTA and CDR2 is FQGNSA in the germline V gene. V gave up 5 bases and J gave up 9 bases; unmatched junction bases: 14. The whole variable domain, filled in from reference TRBV7-2 and TRBJ2-5, reads GAGVSQSPSNKVTEKGKDVELRCDPISGHTALYWYRQSLGQGLEFLIYFQGNSAPDKSGLPSDRFSAERTGGSVSTLTIQRTQQEDSAVYLCASSKPLLAAGAQYFGPGTRLLVL.

The chain employs TRBV30 and TRBJ2-1; the match to TRBD2 covers 8 bases. Trimming removed 2 bases from V and 4 bases from J; junction bases left unmatched: 13. CDR1 GTSNPN and CDR2 SVGIG come from the germline V gene (reference sequence). The CDR3 covers 17 residues. In DNA, the CDR3 is TGTGCCTGGAGTAATTTGGGAGCGGGGGTCCAATACAATGAGCAGTTCTTC. It specifies CAWSNLGAGVQYNEQFF. Full variable domain (outside the CDR3, taken from reference TRBV30 and TRBJ2-1): SQTIHQWPATLVQPVGSPLSLECTVEGTSNPNLYWYRQAAGRGLQLLFYSVGIGQISSEVPQNLSASRPQDRQFILSSKKLLLSDSGFYLCAWSNLGAGVQYNEQFFGPGTRLTVL.

The DNA for the CDR3 is TGCAGTGCTAGTGTCCCTGGAGGGATTACTGAAAAACTGTTTTTT. Its translation: CSASVPGGITEKLFF. The chain has TRBV20-1 and TRBJ1-4; the D is unclear. The V gene's germline CDR1 is DFQATT and CDR2 SNEGSKA (reference sequence). The germline V and J ends were trimmed by 3 bases and 7 bases, with 18 bases remaining between them. This CDR3 is built from 15 residues.